This note documents a single TCR beta chain sequence. These data come from a study of control samples from healthy donors and cancer patients. The germline V gene has CDR1 KGHDR and CDR2 SFDVKD. The V gene end was trimmed by 3 bases and the J gene end by 7 bases; junction bases not matched to a gene: 8. The CDR3 sequence is 15 residues long. Profiling relied on immunoSEQ multiplex PCR, and the TCRdb table lists in-frame clones only, not all of them. Of about 120,000 clones listed, just under 90% are singletons. The sequence came from a man under 40 in good health. The specimen was blood. The J gene is TRBJ1-2, the V gene TRBV24-1; 9 bases match TRBD1. The CDR3 reads CATSDQGQGAAGYTF. As DNA, the CDR3 is TGTGCCACCAGTGATCAGGGACAGGGTGCGGCTGGCTACACCTTC.